This TCR beta chain comes out of a study of blood T cell repertoires in COVID-19. Study-level background: COVID-19 samples from acute and convalescent phases originated in the United States, Italy and Spain. Sources were T cells, B-cell-depleted T cells, or PBMCs; the material itself was cDNA or gDNA.

Authors' methods: Reference gene primer amplification gave estimated nucleated cell counts. TCRdb's table, derived via immunoSEQ multiplex PCR, lists solely in-frame clones and lacks some. V and J calls and clone size follow that table, whereas D and trimming were derived from the DNA. The table shows over 140,000 clones, with around 80% occurring only once. Only a few counts were recorded for this clone. The CDR3 sequence is 13 residues long. V was pared by 4 bases and J by 5 bases, with 12 bases between. Germline V gives CDR1 SGHRS, CDR2 YFSETQ. V usage is TRBV5-1 and J usage is TRBJ1-2; D perhaps matches TRBD1 (5 bases). The sequencing sample was made of peripheral blood. This clonotype originated in an elderly woman with active or convalescent COVID-19. The chain's CDR3 is CASSQEGVYGYTF. CDR3 DNA sequence: TGCGCCAGCAGCCAGGAAGGGGTTTATGGCTACACCTTC.